This TCR beta chain was captured by sequencing in a study of T cell responses to AZD1222 COVID-19 vaccine. Looking at the study overall: Pooling of second doses given at about 4 or about 12 weeks was done.

The study, taken as a whole, reports: Donors were chiefly white British, with a greater number of females, and clonal diversity was perhaps underestimated. The study sampled repertoires only after the peak T cell response.

As regards this clone: Its cognate antigen is unknown.

V shed 2 bases and J shed 4 bases, with 10 bases lying between them. The CDR3 totals 13 residues. CDR1 and CDR2 from the germline V gene are GTSNPN and SVGIG (reference sequence). Sequencing used immunoSEQ multiplex PCR; TCRdb keeps in-frame clones, though not all of them. The repertoire holds about 130,000 clones, with 94% as singletons. The chain links TRBV30 to TRBJ2-3; D remains ambiguous. The source material was peripheral blood, sampled on day 0 of AZD1222 vaccination. The source of this sequence is an adult in good health. DNA for the CDR3: TGTGCCTGGAGTAGCCCGCCCCCAGATACGCAGTATTTT. Translating gives CAWSSPPPDTQYF.